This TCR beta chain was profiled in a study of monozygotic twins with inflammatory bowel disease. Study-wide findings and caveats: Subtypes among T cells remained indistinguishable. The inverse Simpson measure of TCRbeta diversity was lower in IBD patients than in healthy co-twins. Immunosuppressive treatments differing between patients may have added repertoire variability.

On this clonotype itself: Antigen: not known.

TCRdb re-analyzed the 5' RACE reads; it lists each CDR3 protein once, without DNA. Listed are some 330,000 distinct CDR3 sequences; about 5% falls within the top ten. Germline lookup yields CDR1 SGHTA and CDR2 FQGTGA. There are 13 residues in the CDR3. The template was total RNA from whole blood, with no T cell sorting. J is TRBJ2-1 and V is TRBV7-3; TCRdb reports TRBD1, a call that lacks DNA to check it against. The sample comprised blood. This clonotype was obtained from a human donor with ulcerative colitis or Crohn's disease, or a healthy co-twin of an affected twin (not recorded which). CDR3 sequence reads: CAGGRMGKNEQFF.